The present T cell receptor (beta chain) was sequenced within a study of immune evolution from preneoplasia to lung adenocarcinoma. Study-wide background: HLA loss of heterozygosity: about 7% AIS, roughly 15% MIA, around 33% ADC, none AAH.

A word on this clone: Its antigen is still unknown.

Macro-dissection enriched premalignant or tumor cells before nucleic acid extraction. Between the trimmed V and J ends, which lost 6 bases and 2 bases, there was a span of 3 bases. This CDR3 has 11 residues. Germline V gene lookup returns CDR1 MNHNS and CDR2 SASEGT. Study findings and constraints: Top clone frequencies peaked in normal lung, apparently declining through invasive adenocarcinoma. T cell clonality was higher in KRAS-mutant than EGFR-mutant or wild-type nodules.

Measured with immunoSEQ multiplex PCR; TCRdb has only the in-frame clones, and not every one. The sample gives roughly 9,200 clones, around 80% of which show up once; approximately 8.3% is in the top ten. This rearrangement joins TRBV6-1 to TRBJ2-3, with D unresolved. The sequence was obtained from a donor aged 70 or older with lung adenocarcinoma. The specimen was FFPE minimally invasive lung adenocarcinoma tissue. The CDR3 region has the DNA TGTGCCAGCAGGTACACAGATACGCAGTATTTT. This translates into CASRYTDTQYF.